A selection of T cell receptor beta chains follows, all from one sample in a study of control samples from healthy donors and cancer patients. Produced via immunoSEQ multiplex PCR; TCRdb's table is partial and in-frame only. The sample lists around 18,000 clones, roughly 86% occurring once. The sequenced sample was PBMCs. The receptors shown here come from a woman aged 70 to 79 with colorectal cancer. The CDR3 runs from the conserved cysteine through the conserved F or W. The D gene is left open where the match is weak. Expanded clones get a size class; other rows say once, few or many, or leave the size out.

TRBV9	TRBD2	few	TRBJ2-1	CASSSRTSGVRNEQFF	TGTGCCAGCAGCTCTCGGACTAGCGGGGTAAGGAATGAGCAGTTCTTC
TRBV7-3	TRBD1	-	TRBJ2-2	CASSPNQQGAGGELFF	TGTGCCAGCAGCCCAAACCAACAGGGGGCAGGCGGGGAGCTGTTTTTT
TRBV20-1	-	-	TRBJ2-1	CSASKQVFYNEQFF	TGCAGTGCTAGTAAGCAGGTCTTCTACAATGAGCAGTTCTTC
TRBV4-1	-	-	TRBJ1-5	CASSQDRGRNQPQHF	TGCGCCAGCAGCCAAGATCGGGGCCGCAATCAGCCCCAGCATTTT
TRBV24-1	-	-	TRBJ1-2	CATSGGPGYGYTF	TGTGCCACCAGTGGAGGGCCGGGATATGGCTACACCTTC
TRBV4-1	TRBD2	-	TRBJ2-7	CASSQELAGSYEQYF	TGCGCCAGCAGCCAAGAACTAGCGGGGTCCTACGAGCAGTACTTC
TRBV6-5	TRBD2	-	TRBJ2-2	CASKRLAGGELFF	TGTGCCAGCAAACGACTAGCAGGCGGGGAGCTGTTTTTT
TRBV3-1/TRBV3-2	TRBD1	-	TRBJ2-2	CASSQWTGAFADTGELFF	TGTGCCAGCAGCCAATGGACAGGAGCCTTTGCGGACACCGGGGAGCTGTTTTTT
TRBV11-2	TRBD2	once	TRBJ2-7	CASSLGSGLGGYEQYF	TGTGCCAGCAGCTTGGGATCGGGACTAGGGGGTTACGAGCAGTACTTC
TRBV4-2	-	-	TRBJ2-1	CASSQDPHSQDEQFF	TGTGCCAGCAGCCAAGATCCTCACTCGCAGGATGAGCAGTTCTTC
TRBV9	-	-	TRBJ1-3	CASSAQYRLRGNTIYF	TGTGCCAGCAGCGCCCAATACAGGTTGCGGGGAAACACCATATATTTT
TRBV5-8	-	once	TRBJ2-3	CASSLGVAVVTDTQYF	TGTGCCAGCAGCTTGGGGGTAGCGGTTGTGACAGATACGCAGTATTTT
TRBV10-2	-	-	TRBJ1-5	CASSDFGDNQPQHF	TGCGCCAGCAGTGATTTCGGGGACAATCAGCCCCAGCATTTT
TRBV4-3	-	-	TRBJ2-1	CASSPTRSSYNEQFF	TGCGCCAGCAGCCCGACTAGGAGCTCCTACAATGAGCAGTTCTTC
TRBV12-5	-	-	TRBJ2-7	CASGLVGGGIYEQYF	TGTGCTAGTGGTTTGGTAGGGGGGGGTATATACGAGCAGTACTTC
TRBV11-2	TRBD2	-	TRBJ2-7	CASSSGLAGSYEQYF	TGTGCCAGCAGCTCCGGACTAGCGGGGTCGTACGAGCAGTACTTC
TRBV10-3	TRBD1	-	TRBJ2-3	CAISVFSRDRGSDTQYF	TGTGCCATCAGTGTGTTCTCGAGGGACAGGGGATCTGATACGCAGTATTTT
TRBV5-1	TRBD1	-	TRBJ2-5	CASSPDRVGQETQYF	TGCGCCAGCAGCCCCGACAGGGTGGGGCAAGAGACCCAGTACTTC
TRBV4-2	TRBD1	-	TRBJ1-1	CASSQWTGGTEAFF	TGTGCCAGCAGCCAATGGACAGGGGGAACTGAAGCTTTCTTT
TRBV4-3	TRBD2	-	TRBJ2-3	CASSPGLAGDGTQYF	TGCGCCAGCAGCCCCGGACTAGCGGGAGACGGTACGCAGTATTTT
TRBV10-3	TRBD1	-	TRBJ1-3	CAINTQGAGNTIYF	TGTGCCATCAACACCCAGGGGGCTGGAAACACCATATATTTT
TRBV19	-	-	TRBJ2-7	CASSPEEDRVFYEQYF	TGTGCCAGTAGTCCCGAGGAGGACAGAGTATTCTACGAGCAGTACTTC
TRBV7-9	-	-	TRBJ1-6	CASSPGENSPLHF	TGTGCCAGCAGCCCCGGGGAAAATTCACCCCTCCACTTT
TRBV9	-	once	TRBJ1-4	CASSPRQKTNEKLFF	TGTGCCAGCAGCCCCCGACAGAAAACTAATGAAAAACTGTTTTTT
TRBV30	-	-	TRBJ1-1	CAWSGGGTEAFF	TGTGCCTGGAGTGGGGGGGGAACTGAAGCTTTCTTT
TRBV2	-	-	TRBJ1-1	CASTRGRGTEAFF	TGTGCCAGCACTCGGGGGCGGGGCACTGAAGCTTTCTTT
TRBV5-1	TRBD2	-	TRBJ2-5	CASSLEGLAGGETQYF	TGCGCCAGCAGCTTGGAGGGACTAGCGGGAGGTGAGACCCAGTACTTC
TRBV7-9	-	-	TRBJ2-3	CASSLAGGDTQYF	TGTGCCAGCAGCTTAGCGGGGGGAGATACGCAGTATTTT
TRBV3-1/TRBV3-2	-	-	TRBJ1-2	CASSQDPRGGYGYTF	TGTGCCAGCAGCCAAGATCCCCGGGGTGGGTATGGCTACACCTTC
TRBV7-2	TRBD1	-	TRBJ2-5	CASSLARQGPETQYF	TGTGCCAGCAGCTTAGCCCGACAGGGGCCCGAGACCCAGTACTTC
TRBV27	-	-	TRBJ2-7	CASSTHRVITYEQYF	TGTGCCAGCAGTACCCACAGGGTGATCACCTACGAGCAGTACTTC
TRBV6-1	-	-	TRBJ1-5	CASSEASGGRQPQHF	TGTGCCAGCAGTGAAGCGTCGGGGGGGAGGCAGCCCCAGCATTTT
TRBV13	-	-	TRBJ2-3	CASSLDGGFTDTQYF	TGTGCCAGCAGCTTAGACGGGGGATTTACAGATACGCAGTATTTT
TRBV18	-	once	TRBJ1-2	CASSPGMGNYGYTF	TGTGCCAGCTCACCTGGAATGGGCAACTATGGCTACACCTTC
TRBV7-6	TRBD1	-	TRBJ1-1	CASSPGQGPWNTEAFF	TGTGCCAGCAGCCCGGGACAGGGGCCATGGAACACTGAAGCTTTCTTT
TRBV4-1	-	-	TRBJ2-7	CASSQVGTYSYEQYF	TGCGCCAGCAGCCAAGTGGGGACTTACTCCTACGAGCAGTACTTC
TRBV4-1	-	few	TRBJ2-3	CASSQEWGAPYTQYF	TGCGCCAGCAGCCAAGAGTGGGGAGCCCCATATACGCAGTATTTT
TRBV12-3/TRBV12-4	TRBD1	-	TRBJ2-7	CASSLYRGYEQYF	TGTGCCAGCAGTTTGTACAGGGGCTACGAGCAGTACTTC
TRBV18	-	-	TRBJ2-7	CASSPPGNYEQYF	TGTGCCAGCTCACCACCGGGGAACTACGAGCAGTACTTC
TRBV19	-	-	TRBJ2-1	CASSIAGRRGEQFF	TGTGCCAGTAGTATAGCGGGCAGGCGGGGTGAGCAGTTCTTC
TRBV5-5	TRBD1	-	TRBJ1-4	CASSLVFQQGTNEKLFF	TGTGCCAGCAGCTTGGTGTTCCAACAGGGGACTAATGAAAAACTGTTTTTT
TRBV5-1	TRBD1	-	TRBJ2-6	CASSLGRLTGTAGANVLTF	TGCGCCAGCAGCTTGGGCCGATTGACAGGGACGGCTGGGGCCAACGTCCTGACTTTC
TRBV7-9	TRBD1	-	TRBJ2-1	CASSLPTGINEQFF	TGTGCCAGCAGCTTACCGACAGGGATCAATGAGCAGTTCTTC
TRBV2	TRBD1	few	TRBJ1-5	CASRARDREPQHF	TGTGCCAGCAGAGCCCGGGACAGGGAGCCCCAGCATTTT
TRBV13	TRBD1	-	TRBJ2-3	CASSLGQETTDTQYF	TGTGCCAGCAGCCTAGGACAGGAGACCACAGATACGCAGTATTTT
TRBV7-8	-	-	TRBJ2-5	CASSLLGAQYF	TGTGCCAGCAGCCTTCTAGGGGCCCAGTACTTC
TRBV7-2	-	few	TRBJ1-3	CASSLGIPVTGNTIYF	TGTGCCAGCAGCTTAGGCATCCCGGTCACTGGAAACACCATATATTTT
TRBV5-4	-	-	TRBJ2-4	CASSLLSRGIAKNIQYF	TGTGCCAGCAGCTTATTGTCCAGGGGCATAGCCAAAAACATTCAGTACTTC